The 9 T cell receptor beta chains given below trace back to one sample, sequenced in a study of blood T cells in healthy people across ages. A J-beta primer mix and a sample-barcoded 5' primer were used in a second PCR of roughly 7 to 12 cycles. TCRdb re-derived calls from the 5' RACE reads in MiXCR, one entry per CDR3 protein. Altogether more than 1,000,000 distinct CDR3 sequences are present, approximately 25% being singletons, with the ten largest covering 0.65% to 0.75%. These data were also filed under a second study, of T cells of mothers and their children.

Sample: blood. Every receptor here comes from a girl aged 2 to 9 in good health.

This clonotype turned up a few times. The V and J genes are TRBV9 and TRBJ1-4; 9 nucleotides agree with TRBD1. Unmatched junction bases numbered 4, after V lost 3 bases and J lost 7 bases. CDR3 length equals 14 residues. Per germline, CDR1 SGDLS and CDR2 YYNGEE. The CDR3: CASSAWDRVEKLFF. The CDR3 DNA sequence: TGTGCCAGCAGCGCCTGGGACAGGGTTGAAAAACTGTTTTTT.

This clonotype appeared a few times. The chain uses TRBV7-2 and TRBJ2-5; D unresolved. The CDR3 totals 15 residues. CDR1 is SGHTA and CDR2 is FQGNSA in the germline V gene. Trimming removed 1 base at V and 7 bases at J, with 16 bases between. The CDR3 protein is CASSLEVSARGTQYF. In nucleotides, the CDR3 is TGTGCCAGCAGCTTAGAAGTTTCAGCTCGTGGGACCCAGTACTTC.

Only a few counts were recorded for this clonotype. The V call is TRBV7-9, the J call TRBJ2-7, with D possibly being TRBD1 or TRBD2 (5 bases each). The J call may be mistaken, given a closer DNA end match to TRBJ2-5. Germline assignment: CDR1 SEHNR and CDR2 FQNEAQ (reference sequence). The length of the CDR3 is 17 residues. For the CDR3, the DNA is TGTGCCAGCAGCTTTGGCCGGGACCCTCGTTACCAAGAGACCCAGTACTTC. This sequence encodes CASSFGRDPRYQETQYF.

The chain combines TRBV7-2 with TRBJ2-7; a weak D match, TRBD2 (6 bases). This CDR3 is built from 14 residues. V was trimmed by 1 base and J by 4 bases, leaving 11 bases between them. CDR1 and CDR2 from the germline V gene are SGHTA and FQGNSA. The CDR3 spells CASSLGGVRYEQYF. The CDR3 nucleotides are TGTGCCAGCAGCTTAGGCGGGGTGCGGTACGAGCAGTACTTC. The entire variable domain, with the rest obtained from reference TRBV7-2 and TRBJ2-7, is as follows: GAGVSQSPSNKVTEKGKDVELRCDPISGHTALYWYRQSLGQGLEFLIYFQGNSAPDKSGLPSDRFSAERTGGSVSTLTIQRTQQEDSAVYLCASSLGGVRYEQYFGPGTRLTVT.

The chain couples TRBV7-9 to TRBJ2-7; maybe TRBD1 (6 bases). The germline V gene has CDR1 SEHNR and CDR2 FQNEAQ (reference sequence). The CDR3 is made up of 12 amino acids. V lost 7 bases and J 6 bases, leaving 13 bases between the germline ends. The CDR3 DNA reads as TGTGCCAGCACCGCAGACAGGACCGAGCAGTACTTC. It codes for CASTADRTEQYF.

Only a few counts were recorded for this clonotype. The chain has TRBV3-1 and TRBJ2-1; 7 bases fit TRBD2. J lost 5 bases, V lost 2 bases, and 3 bases had no gene match. Germline values: CDR1 LGHDT, CDR2 YNNKEL (reference sequence). CDR3 size: 14 residues. The CDR3: CASSQRAGDNEQFF. In DNA form, the CDR3 reads TGTGCCAGCAGCCAAAGGGCGGGAGACAATGAGCAGTTCTTC.

The table lists this clonotype with a few counts. The chain recombines TRBV4-2 with TRBJ2-3; tentatively, D is TRBD2 (6 bases). Trimming stripped 0 bases from V and 1 base from J, with 17 bases between. The CDR3 sequence is 18 residues long. The germline CDR1 and CDR2 sequences are LGHNA and YNFKEQ. The CDR3 region is CASSQDYGLSGRTDTQYF. CDR3 bases: TGTGCCAGCAGCCAAGATTATGGCCTTAGCGGTCGCACAGATACGCAGTATTTT.

J is TRBJ2-1 and V is TRBV3-1, with 13 bases matching TRBD2. The V gene's germline CDR1 is LGHDT and CDR2 YNNKEL (reference sequence). V gave up 4 bases and J gave up 7 bases; unmatched junction bases: 7. The CDR3 sequence is 16 residues long. CDR3 nucleotide sequence: TGTGCCAGCAGCCGTGGACTAGCGGGAGTCAGGAATGAGCAGTTCTTC. This codes for CASSRGLAGVRNEQFF.

This clonotype has more than one count but fewer than ten. V gene TRBV7-6 combines with J gene TRBJ1-4; TRBD1 matches at 9 bases. Germline V gene lookup returns CDR1 SGHVS and CDR2 FNYEAQ. V gave up 4 bases and J gave up 8 bases; unmatched junction bases: 11. CDR3 length equals 16 residues. In DNA, the CDR3 is TGTGCCAGCAGCTCTGTCCCACAGGGGGCAAGAGAAAAACTGTTTTTT. Protein product: CASSSVPQGAREKLFF.